This T cell receptor (beta chain) was obtained from a study of shared clonotypes between healthy human individuals. This table comes from immunoSEQ multiplex PCR, and its TCRdb copy is limited to in-frame clones, with some not included. The data contain just under 350,000 clones, around 70% of them seen just once; the ten biggest clones take up over 9.5%. A few counts support this clone. The receptor was isolated from a man younger than 45 in good health. Input material: memory CD4+ T cells sorted from blood. As to subset: CD45RA-negative fraction.

CDR3 coding DNA: TGTGCCAGCAGCCATGAGGGCGAGCAGTACTTC. Protein product: CASSHEGEQYF. The genes are TRBV14 and TRBJ2-7, with D possibly TRBD2 on 5 matching bases. Trimming stripped 3 bases from V and 6 bases from J, with 6 bases between. This CDR3 comprises 11 residues. Germline CDR1 SGHDN, CDR2 FVKESK. The whole variable domain, filled in from reference TRBV14 and TRBJ2-7, reads EAGVTQFPSHSVIEKGQTVTLRCDPISGHDNLYWYRRVMGKEIKFLLHFVKESKQDESGMPNNRFLAERTGGTYSTLKVQPAELEDSGVYFCASSHEGEQYFGPGTRLTVT.